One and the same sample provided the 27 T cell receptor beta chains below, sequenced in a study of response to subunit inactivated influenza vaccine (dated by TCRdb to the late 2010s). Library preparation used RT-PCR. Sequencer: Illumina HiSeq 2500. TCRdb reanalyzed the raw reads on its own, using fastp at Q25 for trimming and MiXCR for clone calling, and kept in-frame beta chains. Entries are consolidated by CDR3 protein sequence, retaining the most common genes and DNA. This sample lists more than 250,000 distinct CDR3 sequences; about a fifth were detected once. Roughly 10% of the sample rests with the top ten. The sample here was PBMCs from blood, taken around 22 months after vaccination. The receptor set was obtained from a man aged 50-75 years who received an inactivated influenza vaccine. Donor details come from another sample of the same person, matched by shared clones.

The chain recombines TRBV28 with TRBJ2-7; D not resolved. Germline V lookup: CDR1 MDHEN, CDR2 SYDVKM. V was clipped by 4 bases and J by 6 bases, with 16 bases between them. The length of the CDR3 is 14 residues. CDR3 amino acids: CASSSADLYSEQYF. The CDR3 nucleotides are TGTGCCAGCAGTTCCGCAGACCTCTACTCCGAGCAGTACTTC.

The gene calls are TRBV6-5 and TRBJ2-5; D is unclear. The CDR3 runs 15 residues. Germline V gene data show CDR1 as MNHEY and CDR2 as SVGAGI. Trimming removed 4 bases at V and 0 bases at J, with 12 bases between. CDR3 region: CASSLIGSHQETQYF. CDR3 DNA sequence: TGTGCCAGCAGTTTGATAGGGTCACACCAAGAGACCCAGTACTTC.

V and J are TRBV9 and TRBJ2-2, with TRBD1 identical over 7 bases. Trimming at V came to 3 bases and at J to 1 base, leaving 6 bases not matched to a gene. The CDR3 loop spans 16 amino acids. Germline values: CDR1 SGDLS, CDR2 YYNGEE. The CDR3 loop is CASSAGTVWNTGELFF. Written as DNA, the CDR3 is TGTGCCAGCAGCGCCGGGACAGTTTGGAACACCGGGGAGCTGTTTTTT.

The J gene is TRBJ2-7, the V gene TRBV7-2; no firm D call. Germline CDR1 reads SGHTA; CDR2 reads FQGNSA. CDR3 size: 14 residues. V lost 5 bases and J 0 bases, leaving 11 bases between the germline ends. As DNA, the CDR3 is TGTGCCAGCAGCGCGCGAGCAGACTCCTACGAGCAGTACTTC. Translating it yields CASSARADSYEQYF.

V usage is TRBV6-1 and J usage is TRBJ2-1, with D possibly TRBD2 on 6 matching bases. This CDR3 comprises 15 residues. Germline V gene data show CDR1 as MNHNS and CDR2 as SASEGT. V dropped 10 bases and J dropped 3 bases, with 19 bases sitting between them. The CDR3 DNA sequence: TGTGCCACTTCCCCCACGGGACTTAACTACAATGAGCAGTTCTTC. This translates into CATSPTGLNYNEQFF.

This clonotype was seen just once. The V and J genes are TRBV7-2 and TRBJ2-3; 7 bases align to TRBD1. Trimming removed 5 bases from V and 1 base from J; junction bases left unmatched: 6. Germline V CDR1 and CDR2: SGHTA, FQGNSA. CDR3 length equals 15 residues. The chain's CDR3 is CASSPWGQRTDTQYF. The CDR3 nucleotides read TGTGCCAGCAGCCCTTGGGGACAGCGCACAGATACGCAGTATTTT.

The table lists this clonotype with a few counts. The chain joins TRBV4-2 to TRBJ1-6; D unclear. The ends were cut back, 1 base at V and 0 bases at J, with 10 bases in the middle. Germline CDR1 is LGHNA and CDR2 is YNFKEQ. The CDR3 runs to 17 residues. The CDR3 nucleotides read TGTGCCAGCAGCCAAGGGAGGGAAGACTCCTATAATTCACCCCTCCACTTT. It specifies CASSQGREDSYNSPLHF.

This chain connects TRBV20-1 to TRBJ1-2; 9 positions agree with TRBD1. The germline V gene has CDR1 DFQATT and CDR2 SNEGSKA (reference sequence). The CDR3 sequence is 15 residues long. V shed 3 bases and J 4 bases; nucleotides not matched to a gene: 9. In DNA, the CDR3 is TGCAGTGCTAGGGGAAGGGGACAGGGTTTCTATGGCTACACCTTC. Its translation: CSARGRGQGFYGYTF.

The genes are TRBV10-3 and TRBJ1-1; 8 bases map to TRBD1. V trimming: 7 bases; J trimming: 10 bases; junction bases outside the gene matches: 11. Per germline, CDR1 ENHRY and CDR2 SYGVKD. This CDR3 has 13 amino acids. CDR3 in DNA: TGTGCCATCATGGGGGCAGGGGGCGATCGAGCTTTCTTT. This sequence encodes CAIMGAGGDRAFF.

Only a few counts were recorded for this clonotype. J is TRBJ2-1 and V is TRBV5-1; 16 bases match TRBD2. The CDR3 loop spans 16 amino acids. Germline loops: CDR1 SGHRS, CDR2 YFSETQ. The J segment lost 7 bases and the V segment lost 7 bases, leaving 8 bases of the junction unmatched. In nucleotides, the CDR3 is TGCGCCAGCGGGGGACTAGCGGGAGGGCCAGGTAATGAGCAGTTCTTC. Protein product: CASGGLAGGPGNEQFF.

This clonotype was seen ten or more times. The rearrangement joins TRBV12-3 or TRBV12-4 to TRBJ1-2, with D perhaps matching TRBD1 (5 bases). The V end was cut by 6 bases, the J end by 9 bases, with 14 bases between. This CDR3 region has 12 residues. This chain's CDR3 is CASRPSGVRYTF. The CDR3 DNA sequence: TGTGCCAGCAGGCCCTCGGGGGTTCGCTACACCTTC.

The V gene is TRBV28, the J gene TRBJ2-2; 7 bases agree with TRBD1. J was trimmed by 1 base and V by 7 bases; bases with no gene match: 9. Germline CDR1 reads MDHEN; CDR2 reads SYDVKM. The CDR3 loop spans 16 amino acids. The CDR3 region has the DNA TGTGCCAGCACCCGATCGACAGGGATGAACACCGGGGAGCTGTTTTTT. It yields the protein CASTRSTGMNTGELFF.

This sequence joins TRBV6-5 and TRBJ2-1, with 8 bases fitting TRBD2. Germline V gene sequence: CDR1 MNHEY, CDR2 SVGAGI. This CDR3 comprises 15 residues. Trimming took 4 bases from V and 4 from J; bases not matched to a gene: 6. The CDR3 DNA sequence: TGTGCCAGCAGTTCCCAGGCTAGCGGGTACAATGAGCAGTTCTTC. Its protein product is CASSSQASGYNEQFF.

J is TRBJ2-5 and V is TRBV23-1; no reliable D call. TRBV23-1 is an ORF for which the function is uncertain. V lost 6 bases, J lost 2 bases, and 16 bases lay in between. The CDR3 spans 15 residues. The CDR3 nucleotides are TGCGCCAGCAGACCTTCGAAGCAGGTTCAAGAGACCCAGTACTTC. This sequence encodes CASRPSKQVQETQYF.

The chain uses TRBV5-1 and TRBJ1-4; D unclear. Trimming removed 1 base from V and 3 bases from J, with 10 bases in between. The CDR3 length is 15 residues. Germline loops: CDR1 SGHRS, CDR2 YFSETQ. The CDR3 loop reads CASSLSPGANEKLFF. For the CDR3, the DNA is TGCGCCAGCAGCTTGTCCCCTGGAGCTAATGAAAAACTGTTTTTT.

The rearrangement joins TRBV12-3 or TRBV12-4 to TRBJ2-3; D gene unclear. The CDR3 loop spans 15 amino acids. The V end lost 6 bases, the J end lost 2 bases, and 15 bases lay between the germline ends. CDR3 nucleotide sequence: TGTGCCAGCAGCCTGATGGCACATTACACAGATACGCAGTATTTT. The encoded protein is CASSLMAHYTDTQYF.

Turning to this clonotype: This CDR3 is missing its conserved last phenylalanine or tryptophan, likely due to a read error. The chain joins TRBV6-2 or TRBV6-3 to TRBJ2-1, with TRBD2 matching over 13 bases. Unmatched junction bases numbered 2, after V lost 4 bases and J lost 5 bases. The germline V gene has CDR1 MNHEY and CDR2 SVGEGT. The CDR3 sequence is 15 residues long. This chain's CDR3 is CASSSGLAGNNEQFS. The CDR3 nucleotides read TGTGCCAGCAGTTCGGGACTAGCGGGAAACAATGAGCAGTTCTCC.

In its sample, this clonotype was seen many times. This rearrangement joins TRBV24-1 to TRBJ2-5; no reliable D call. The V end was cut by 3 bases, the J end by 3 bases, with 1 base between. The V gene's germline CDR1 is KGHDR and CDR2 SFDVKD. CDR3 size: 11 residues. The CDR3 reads CATSDEETQYF. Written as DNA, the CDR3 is TGTGCCACCAGTGATGAAGAGACCCAGTACTTC.

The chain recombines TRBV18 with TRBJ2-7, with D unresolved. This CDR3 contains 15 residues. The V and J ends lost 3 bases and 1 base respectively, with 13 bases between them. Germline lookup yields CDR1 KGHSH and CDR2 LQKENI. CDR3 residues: CASSPGETVSYEQYF. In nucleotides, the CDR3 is TGTGCCAGCTCACCCGGAGAGACGGTTTCCTACGAGCAGTACTTC.

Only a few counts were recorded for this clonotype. The CDR3 loop reads CSAPGEGRFYGYTF. The CDR3 DNA sequence: TGCAGTGCCCCGGGGGAAGGACGGTTCTATGGCTACACCTTC. The chain recombines TRBV20-1 with TRBJ1-2; a possible D gene is TRBD1 (5 bases). Trimming pared 6 bases from V and 4 bases from J, leaving 18 bases between. There are 14 residues in the CDR3. Germline V gene lookup returns CDR1 DFQATT and CDR2 SNEGSKA (reference sequence).

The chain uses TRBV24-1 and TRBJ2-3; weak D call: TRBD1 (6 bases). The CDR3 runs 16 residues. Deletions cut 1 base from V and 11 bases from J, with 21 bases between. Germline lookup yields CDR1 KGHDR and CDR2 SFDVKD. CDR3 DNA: TGTGCCACCAGTGATTTTTCACAGGGCCTCCCGAGGGGGCAGTATTTT. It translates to CATSDFSQGLPRGQYF.

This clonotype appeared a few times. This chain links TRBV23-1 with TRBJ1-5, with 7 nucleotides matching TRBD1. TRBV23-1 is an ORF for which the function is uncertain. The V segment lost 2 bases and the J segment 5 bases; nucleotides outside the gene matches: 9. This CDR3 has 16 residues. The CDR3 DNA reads TGCGCCAGCAGTCAAAGACAGGGTAGAAAGGATCAGCCCCAGCATTTT. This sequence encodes CASSQRQGRKDQPQHF.

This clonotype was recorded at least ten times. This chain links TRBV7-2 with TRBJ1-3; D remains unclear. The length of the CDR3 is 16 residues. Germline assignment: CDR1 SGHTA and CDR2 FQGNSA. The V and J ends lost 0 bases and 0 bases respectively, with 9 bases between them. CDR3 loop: CASSLAVASSGNTIYF. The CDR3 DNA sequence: TGTGCCAGCAGCTTAGCGGTAGCCAGCTCTGGAAACACCATATATTTT.

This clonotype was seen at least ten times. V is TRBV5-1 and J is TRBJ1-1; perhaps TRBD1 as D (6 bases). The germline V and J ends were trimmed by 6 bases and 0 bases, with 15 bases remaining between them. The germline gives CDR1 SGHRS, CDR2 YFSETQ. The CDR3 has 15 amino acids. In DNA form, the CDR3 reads TGCGCCAGCAACCCGGGGGGCGGACTGAACACTGAAGCTTTCTTT. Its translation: CASNPGGGLNTEAFF.

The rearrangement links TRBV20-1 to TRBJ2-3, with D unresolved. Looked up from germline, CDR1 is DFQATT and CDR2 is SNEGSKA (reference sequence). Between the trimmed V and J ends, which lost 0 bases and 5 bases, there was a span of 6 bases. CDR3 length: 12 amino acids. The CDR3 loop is CSARDLKDTQYF. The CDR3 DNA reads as TGCAGTGCTAGAGATTTGAAAGATACGCAGTATTTT.

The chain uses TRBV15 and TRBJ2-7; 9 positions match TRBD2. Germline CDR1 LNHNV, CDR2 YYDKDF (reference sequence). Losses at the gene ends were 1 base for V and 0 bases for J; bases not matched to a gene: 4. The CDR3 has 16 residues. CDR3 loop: CATSRVSSGASYEQYF. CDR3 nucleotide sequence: TGTGCCACCAGCAGAGTGTCTAGCGGGGCCTCCTACGAGCAGTACTTC.

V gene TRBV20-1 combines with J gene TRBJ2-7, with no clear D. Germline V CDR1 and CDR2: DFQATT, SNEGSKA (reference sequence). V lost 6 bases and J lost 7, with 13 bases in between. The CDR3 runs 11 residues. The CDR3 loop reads CSAHRIGEQYF. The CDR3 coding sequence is TGCAGTGCCCATCGGATTGGGGAGCAGTACTTC.